Listed below are T cell receptor beta chains from one sample, sequenced in a study of CD8+ T cells in alopecia areata. The table came from immunoSEQ multiplex PCR; TCRdb's copy has only in-frame clones and leaves some out. The sample lists some 210,000 clones, around 62% occurring once. Specimen: CD4+ T cells sorted from blood, collected at week 0. These receptors came from a human donor with alopecia areata. Each CDR3 is given with its conserved first and last residue. D genes are given only for firm matches. Clone size appears in some rows only: once, few, many, or a class for an expanded clone.

d_gene: TRBD1
abundance: once
j_gene: TRBJ2-7
v_gene: TRBV6-1
CDR3nt: TGTGCCGGTAGGCCCGGGACAGGGGACGAGCAGTACTTC
CDR3aa: CAGRPGTGDEQYF

d_gene: .
abundance: .
j_gene: TRBJ1-2
v_gene: TRBV7-9
CDR3nt: TGTGCCAGCAGCTTTTTTGCGGCGGGGGGCTATGGCTACACCTTC
CDR3aa: CASSFFAAGGYGYTF

d_gene: .
abundance: .
j_gene: TRBJ2-1
v_gene: TRBV9
CDR3nt: TGTGCCAGCAGCGTAGGAGTAAGTTCCTACAATGAGCAGTTCTTC
CDR3aa: CASSVGVSSYNEQFF

d_gene: .
abundance: few
j_gene: TRBJ1-2
v_gene: TRBV29-1
CDR3nt: TGCAGCGTTGGTAGGTCAGGGGCGCTTAACTATGGCTACACCTTC
CDR3aa: CSVGRSGALNYGYTF

d_gene: .
abundance: few
j_gene: TRBJ1-1
v_gene: TRBV9
CDR3nt: TGTGCCAGCAGCGTAGAGGACGGCACTGAAGCTTTCTTT
CDR3aa: CASSVEDGTEAFF

d_gene: .
abundance: .
j_gene: TRBJ1-5
v_gene: TRBV4-1
CDR3nt: TGCGCCAGCAGCCAAGAGGGAACCGCCGGGATTCGCAATCAGCCCCAGCATTTT
CDR3aa: CASSQEGTAGIRNQPQHF

d_gene: .
abundance: .
j_gene: TRBJ2-5
v_gene: TRBV6-1
CDR3nt: TGTGCCAGCGGTGCCGGGAGGACCCAGTACTTC
CDR3aa: CASGAGRTQYF

d_gene: .
abundance: .
j_gene: TRBJ1-4
v_gene: TRBV18
CDR3nt: TGTGCCAGCTCACCGACGGGGAATGAAAAACTGTTTTTT
CDR3aa: CASSPTGNEKLFF

d_gene: .
abundance: .
j_gene: TRBJ2-5
v_gene: TRBV11-2
CDR3nt: TGTGCCAGCAGCTTATACAGATCAAGGGAGACCCAGTACTTC
CDR3aa: CASSLYRSRETQYF

d_gene: TRBD2
abundance: .
j_gene: TRBJ2-1
v_gene: TRBV6-6
CDR3nt: TGTGCCAGCAGTGGGACTAGCGGATACAATGAGCAGTTCTTC
CDR3aa: CASSGTSGYNEQFF

d_gene: .
abundance: few
j_gene: TRBJ1-1
v_gene: TRBV7-6
CDR3nt: TGTGCCAGCAGCCCAACGATGAACACTGAAGCTTTCTTT
CDR3aa: CASSPTMNTEAFF

d_gene: TRBD1
abundance: few
j_gene: TRBJ2-3
v_gene: TRBV29-1
CDR3nt: TGCAGCGTTGACGGGCGGTACAGGGGAGTGACAGATACGCAGTATTTT
CDR3aa: CSVDGRYRGVTDTQYF

d_gene: TRBD2
abundance: many
j_gene: TRBJ2-1
v_gene: TRBV9
CDR3nt: TGTGCCAGCAGCCCTAGCGGGGGGCGACGCAATGAGCAGTTCTTC
CDR3aa: CASSPSGGRRNEQFF

d_gene: TRBD2
abundance: .
j_gene: TRBJ2-1
v_gene: TRBV5-1
CDR3nt: TGCGCCAGCAGCTCAATCGGACTAGCGCCGACGGGAGGGAGGGAGCAGTTCTTC
CDR3aa: CASSSIGLAPTGGREQFF

d_gene: .
abundance: .
j_gene: TRBJ1-6
v_gene: TRBV23-1
CDR3nt: TGCGCCAGCAGTCAATCGCGGGGGGGACCTCGGTTTTCACCCCTCCACTTT
CDR3aa: CASSQSRGGPRFSPLHF

d_gene: TRBD2
abundance: .
j_gene: TRBJ2-1
v_gene: TRBV20-1
CDR3nt: TGCAGTGCAGTACCGGGACTAGCGCAGTTCTTC
CDR3aa: CSAVPGLAQFF

d_gene: .
abundance: .
j_gene: TRBJ2-3
v_gene: TRBV4-1
CDR3nt: TGCGCCAGCAGCCCCGGCGAGCGGCGCACAGATACGCAGTATTTT
CDR3aa: CASSPGERRTDTQYF

d_gene: .
abundance: .
j_gene: TRBJ2-3
v_gene: TRBV29-1
CDR3nt: TGCAGCGTTGATTTTGCGACAGATACGCAGTATTTT
CDR3aa: CSVDFATDTQYF

d_gene: .
abundance: .
j_gene: TRBJ1-6
v_gene: TRBV4-2
CDR3nt: TGTGCCAGCAGCCAAGAAATAGGGGGAAATTCACCCCTCCACTTT
CDR3aa: CASSQEIGGNSPLHF

d_gene: .
abundance: few
j_gene: TRBJ1-3
v_gene: TRBV28
CDR3nt: TGTGCCAGCAGTTCCACGGTTACCATATATTTT
CDR3aa: CASSSTVTIYF

d_gene: TRBD1
abundance: .
j_gene: TRBJ1-2
v_gene: TRBV10-3
CDR3nt: TGTGCCATCAGTGAGCCCTTGTCTGACAGGGGAGTGAGAAGATATCATGGCTACACCTTC
CDR3aa: CAISEPLSDRGVRRYHGYTF

d_gene: .
abundance: .
j_gene: TRBJ1-2
v_gene: TRBV30
CDR3nt: TGTGCCTGGAGTGTTATTATAGGGGGTGGTGGCTACACCTTC
CDR3aa: CAWSVIIGGGGYTF

d_gene: .
abundance: .
j_gene: TRBJ2-1
v_gene: TRBV5-1
CDR3nt: TGCGCCAGCAGCTTGGTGGGGCAGATACTGCGGGGCAATGAGCAGTTCTTC
CDR3aa: CASSLVGQILRGNEQFF

d_gene: .
abundance: once
j_gene: TRBJ1-2
v_gene: TRBV25-1
CDR3nt: TGTGCCAGCAGTAAGTTCGGCTACACCTTC
CDR3aa: CASSKFGYTF

d_gene: .
abundance: .
j_gene: TRBJ1-2
v_gene: TRBV30
CDR3nt: TGTGCCTGGAGTGTAGGGGGTTCTAACTATGGCTACACCTTC
CDR3aa: CAWSVGGSNYGYTF

d_gene: TRBD2
abundance: .
j_gene: TRBJ2-5
v_gene: TRBV7-2
CDR3nt: TGTGCCAGCAGCGCCGGACTAGCGGGCCTCCACCAAGAGACCCAGTACTTC
CDR3aa: CASSAGLAGLHQETQYF

d_gene: .
abundance: .
j_gene: TRBJ2-2
v_gene: TRBV5-1
CDR3nt: TGCGCCAGCAGCTTGGCGGGGATGAACACCGGGGAGCTGTTTTTT
CDR3aa: CASSLAGMNTGELFF

d_gene: .
abundance: few
j_gene: TRBJ2-3
v_gene: TRBV5-1
CDR3nt: TGCGCCAGCAGCTTGGTGGTAGGGGCCACAGATACGCAGTATTTT
CDR3aa: CASSLVVGATDTQYF